These T cell receptor beta chains were read from a single sample in a study of T-cell memory formation after mild COVID-19. TCRdb fed the 5' RACE reads into MiXCR, producing one record per CDR3 protein. Of hundreds of thousands of distinct CDR3 sequences listed, around 25% are singletons. The specimen was PBMCs or a T cell subset sorted from them (not recorded which). The receptors originated from an adult woman who had mild COVID-19 (a few samples of this study predate the infection). Cell type and time point are not known. CDR3s include the opening cysteine and the closing phenylalanine or tryptophan. D genes are given only for firm matches. Clone sizes are given selectively: once, few, many, or a class where the clone is expanded.

J gene,D gene,V gene,clone size,CDR3 DNA,CDR3 protein
TRBJ2-1,NA,TRBV29-1,NA,TGCAGCGTTGAAGGAGACAATGAGCAGTTCTTC,CSVEGDNEQFF
TRBJ2-1,TRBD2,TRBV2,few,TGTGCCAGCAGTGAAGCGAGGAATAGCGGGAGGCCCTACAATGAGCAGTTCTTC,CASSEARNSGRPYNEQFF
TRBJ2-3,NA,TRBV20-1,NA,TGCAGTGCTCCGGCCCGGATAGCATCGGATACGCAGTATTTT,CSAPARIASDTQYF
TRBJ2-7,TRBD2,TRBV19,few,TGTGCCAGTAGTCCCTTGTCCGGGACTAGATCTCTCTACGAGCAGTACTTC,CASSPLSGTRSLYEQYF
TRBJ2-7,NA,TRBV3-1,once,TGTGCCAGCAGCCATGCCGGGACACCCCCCTACGAGCAGTACTTC,CASSHAGTPPYEQYF
TRBJ2-3,NA,TRBV9,few,TGTGCCAGCAGCGTCAGGGTTGGGGGGGCCCCCACAGATACGCAGTATTTT,CASSVRVGGAPTDTQYF
TRBJ2-3,NA,TRBV30,many,TGTGCCTGGACCCAGCGTGTGACAGATACGCAGTATTTT,CAWTQRVTDTQYF
TRBJ2-2,NA,TRBV29-1,NA,TGCAGCGTCCCGCAAGGGGACACCGGGGAGCTGTTTTTT,CSVPQGDTGELFF
TRBJ2-7,TRBD1,TRBV4-1,NA,TGCGCCAGCAGCCAAACAGGGGGCTTAAACGAGCAGTACTTC,CASSQTGGLNEQYF
TRBJ2-5,NA,TRBV12-3/TRBV12-4,few,TGTGCCAGCAGTTTATTCAGCGGCGGGGAGACCCAGTACTTC,CASSLFSGGETQYF
TRBJ2-5,NA,TRBV11-3,NA,TGTGCCAGCAGCTCCACAGGGAGAGAGACCCAGTACTTC,CASSSTGRETQYF
TRBJ1-1,NA,TRBV4-3,NA,TGCGCCAGCAGCCAAGGTCAGGTCACTGAAGCTTTCTTT,CASSQGQVTEAFF
TRBJ2-3,TRBD1,TRBV29-1,NA,TGCAGCGTGGGGACAGGGGGGTCCCCAGATACGCAGTATTTT,CSVGTGGSPDTQYF
TRBJ2-7,TRBD2,TRBV18,few,TGTGCCAGCTCACCAACGGCGGGAGGAGGCCCCTACGAGCAGTACTTC,CASSPTAGGGPYEQYF
TRBJ2-3,TRBD2,TRBV6-4,few,TGTGCCAGCAGTGCATGGACTAGCGGTGGCACAGATACGCAGTATTTT,CASSAWTSGGTDTQYF
TRBJ2-1,NA,TRBV5-1,few,TGCGCCAGCAGCTTTGCGTTTTACAATGAGCAGTTCTTC,CASSFAFYNEQFF
TRBJ2-3,TRBD2,TRBV5-1,NA,TGCGCCACCAGGACTAGCGGGAGCGCAGATACGCAGTATTTT,CATRTSGSADTQYF
TRBJ2-1,TRBD2,TRBV5-1,NA,TGCGCCAGCAGGCTAGCGGGGGCGCCCGGGTACAATGAGCAGTTCTTC,CASRLAGAPGYNEQFF
TRBJ2-1,NA,TRBV12-3/TRBV12-4,NA,TGTGCCAGCACAACAAGACAGGTTCCCTCCTACAATGAGCAGTTCTTC,CASTTRQVPSYNEQFF
TRBJ2-7,NA,TRBV20-1,NA,TGCAGTGCTAGAGACTTCCGGGACACCCTTTACGAGCAGTACTTC,CSARDFRDTLYEQYF
TRBJ2-7,TRBD1,TRBV30,NA,TGTGCCTGGAGTGTACAGGATGGGACAGGGGGTTTATACGAGCAGTACTTC,CAWSVQDGTGGLYEQYF
TRBJ2-7,NA,TRBV30,once,TGTGCCTGGAGTGTACAAGGTCTCGAGCAGTACTTC,CAWSVQGLEQYF
TRBJ1-5,NA,TRBV2,few,TGTGCCAGCAGTGAAGCGTTAGGAAGCAATCAGCCCCAGCATTTT,CASSEALGSNQPQHF
TRBJ2-1,TRBD2,TRBV12-3/TRBV12-4,NA,TGTGCCAGCAGTGCCCGACTAGCGGGAGGATCAAATGAGCAGTTCTTC,CASSARLAGGSNEQFF
TRBJ1-6,NA,TRBV7-6,NA,TGTGCCAGCAGCTCTCAGGGCAATTCACCCCTCCACTTT,CASSSQGNSPLHF
TRBJ2-7,NA,TRBV11-3,NA,TGTGCCAGCAGCTTCCAGGGGACCCCCTACGAGCAGTACTTC,CASSFQGTPYEQYF
TRBJ2-3,NA,TRBV18,few,TGTGCCAGCTCACCGTTAGCGCCTAGCACAGATACGCAGTATTTT,CASSPLAPSTDTQYF
TRBJ1-5,NA,TRBV18,once,TGTGCCAGCTCACCAGGGCAGGAACAGCCCCATCATTTT,CASSPGQEQPHHF
TRBJ2-7,NA,TRBV12-3/TRBV12-4,few,TGTGCCAGCAGCTTTGCTAGCACCGACGAGCAGTACTTC,CASSFASTDEQYF
TRBJ2-2,NA,TRBV12-3/TRBV12-4,NA,TGTGCCAGCGGGGCAGGGTGGACCGGGGAGCTGTTTTTT,CASGAGWTGELFF
TRBJ2-2,NA,TRBV14,NA,TGTGCCAGCAGCCAAGTGTGGGGAGCCGGGGAGCTGTTTTTT,CASSQVWGAGELFF
TRBJ2-4,NA,TRBV14,NA,TGTGCCAGCAGCCAGTATGGGACTCCCAAAAACATTCAGTACTTC,CASSQYGTPKNIQYF
TRBJ1-5,TRBD1,TRBV20-1,NA,TGCAGTGCTAGAGATCGGCGGGGTAGTAGACAGGGGAATCAGCCCCAGCATTTT,CSARDRRGSRQGNQPQHF
TRBJ2-3,NA,TRBV7-8,NA,TGTGCCAGCAGCTCTAACCCCCGGGGAGGAGGGACCCCCTCTAGGACAGATACGCAGTATTTT,CASSSNPRGGGTPSRTDTQYF
TRBJ2-1,NA,TRBV9,NA,TGTGCCAGCAGCGAGAATTACAATGAGCAGTTCTTC,CASSENYNEQFF